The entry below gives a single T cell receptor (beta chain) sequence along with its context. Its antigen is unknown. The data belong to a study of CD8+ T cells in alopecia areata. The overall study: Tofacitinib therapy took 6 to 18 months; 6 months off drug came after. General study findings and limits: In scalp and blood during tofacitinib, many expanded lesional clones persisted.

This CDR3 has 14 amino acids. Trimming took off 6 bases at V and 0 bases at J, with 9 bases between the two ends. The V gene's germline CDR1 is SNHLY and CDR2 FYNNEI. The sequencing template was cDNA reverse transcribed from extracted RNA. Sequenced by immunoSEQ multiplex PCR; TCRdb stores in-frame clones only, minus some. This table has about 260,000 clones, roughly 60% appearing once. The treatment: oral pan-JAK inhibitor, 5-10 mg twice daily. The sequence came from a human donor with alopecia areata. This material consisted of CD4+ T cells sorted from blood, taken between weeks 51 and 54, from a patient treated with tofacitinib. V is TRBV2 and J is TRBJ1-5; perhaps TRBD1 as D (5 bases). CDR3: CASRRQNSNQPQHF. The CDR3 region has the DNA TGTGCCAGCAGGAGACAGAATAGCAATCAGCCCCAGCATTTT.